This T cell receptor beta chain was observed in a study of T-cell reconstitution after alpha-beta-depleted transplantation in children. For TCRbeta, the library was prepared with unique molecular identifiers. One entry per CDR3 protein, called by TCRdb with MiXCR from the PCR reads. Seen here are some 48,000 distinct CDR3 sequences, around 5.9% observed once, and the top ten hold 30% to 35%. Findings and caveats of the study: Among T cells one year after transplant, newly produced cells accounted for most counts and diversity. Surviving recipient cells, namely T cells and thymic progenitors, were the source of high day-60 TCRbeta diversity in some patients. Several hundred graft clones that had expanded were reportedly the source of alpha-beta T cells about two months after transplant.

This clonotype has ten or more counts. Antigen unknown. The clonotype originates from a female patient between 2 and 10 years old who had a stem cell transplant for aplastic anemia, so the T cells may come from the graft donor. This sample comprised PBMCs, mostly from graft donor cells, obtained 60 days after TCRalphabeta/CD19-depleted stem cell transplant.

CDR3 residues: CSVGTSGANVLTF. In nucleotides, the CDR3 is TGCAGTGTGGGGACATCTGGGGCCAACGTCCTGACTTTC. The rearrangement links TRBV20-1 to TRBJ2-6; possible D gene TRBD1, 6 bases. From germline, CDR1 is DFQATT and CDR2 SNEGSKA (reference sequence). This CDR3 has 13 amino acids. With 7 bases removed from V and 1 base from J, the gap between germline ends came to 8 bases.